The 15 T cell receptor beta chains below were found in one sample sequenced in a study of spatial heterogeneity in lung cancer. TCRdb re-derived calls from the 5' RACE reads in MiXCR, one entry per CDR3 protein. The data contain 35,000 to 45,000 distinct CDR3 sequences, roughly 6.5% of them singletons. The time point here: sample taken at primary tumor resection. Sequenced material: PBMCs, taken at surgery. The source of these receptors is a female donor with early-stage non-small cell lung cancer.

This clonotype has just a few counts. CDR3 coding DNA: TGTGCCAGCAGCTTGGACAGGGGCCCCTACGAGCAGTACTTC. The encoded protein is CASSLDRGPYEQYF. The chain employs TRBV7-2 and TRBJ2-7; TRBD1 agrees at 9 bases. CDR1 and CDR2 (germline): SGHTA, FQGNSA. The CDR3 totals 14 residues. J was trimmed by 2 bases and V by 3 bases; bases with no gene match: 2.

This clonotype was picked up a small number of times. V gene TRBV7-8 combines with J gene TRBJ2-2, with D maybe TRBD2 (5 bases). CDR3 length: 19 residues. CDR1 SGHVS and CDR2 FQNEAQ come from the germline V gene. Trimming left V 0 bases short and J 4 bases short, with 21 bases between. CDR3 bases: TGTGCCAGCAGCTTAGCGCTAATACGTAGAGGGCCGGTCACCGGGGAGCTGTTTTTT. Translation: CASSLALIRRGPVTGELFF.

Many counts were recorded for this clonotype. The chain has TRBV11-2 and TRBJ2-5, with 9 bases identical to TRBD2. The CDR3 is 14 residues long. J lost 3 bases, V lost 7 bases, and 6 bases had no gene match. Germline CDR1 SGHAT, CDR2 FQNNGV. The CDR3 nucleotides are TGTGCCAGCACAAAGGTAGCGGGGGAAGAGACCCAGTACTTC. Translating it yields CASTKVAGEETQYF.

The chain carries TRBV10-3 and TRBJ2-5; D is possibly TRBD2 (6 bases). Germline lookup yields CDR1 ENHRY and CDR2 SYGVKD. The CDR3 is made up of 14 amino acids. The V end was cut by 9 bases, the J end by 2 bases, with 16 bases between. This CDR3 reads CAMRGGGEQETQYF. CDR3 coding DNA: TGTGCCATGCGCGGTGGAGGGGAGCAAGAGACCCAGTACTTC.

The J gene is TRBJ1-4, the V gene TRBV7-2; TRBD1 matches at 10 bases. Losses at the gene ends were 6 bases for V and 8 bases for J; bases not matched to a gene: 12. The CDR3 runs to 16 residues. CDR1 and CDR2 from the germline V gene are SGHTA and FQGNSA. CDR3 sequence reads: CASRDATGGQREKLFF. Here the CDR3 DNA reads TGTGCCAGCAGGGATGCGACAGGGGGCCAACGGGAAAAACTGTTTTTT.

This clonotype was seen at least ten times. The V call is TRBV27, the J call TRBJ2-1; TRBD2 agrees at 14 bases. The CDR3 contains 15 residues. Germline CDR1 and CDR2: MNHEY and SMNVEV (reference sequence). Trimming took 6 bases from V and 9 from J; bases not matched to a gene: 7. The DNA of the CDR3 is TGTGCCAGCAGACCGGGACTAGCGGGAGTAGGTGAGCAGTTCTTC. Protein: CASRPGLAGVGEQFF.

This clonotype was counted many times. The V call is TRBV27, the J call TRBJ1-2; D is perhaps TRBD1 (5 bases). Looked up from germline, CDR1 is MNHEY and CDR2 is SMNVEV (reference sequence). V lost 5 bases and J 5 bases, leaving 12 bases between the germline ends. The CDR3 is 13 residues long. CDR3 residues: CASSPGRAYGYTF. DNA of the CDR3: TGTGCCAGCAGTCCCGGCAGGGCGTATGGCTACACCTTC.

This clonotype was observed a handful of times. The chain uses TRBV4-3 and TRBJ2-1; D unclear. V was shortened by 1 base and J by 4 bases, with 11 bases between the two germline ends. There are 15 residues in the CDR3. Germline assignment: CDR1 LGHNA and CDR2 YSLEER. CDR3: CASSQVLLGYNEQFF. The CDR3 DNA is TGCGCCAGCAGCCAAGTTCTCTTAGGGTACAATGAGCAGTTCTTC.

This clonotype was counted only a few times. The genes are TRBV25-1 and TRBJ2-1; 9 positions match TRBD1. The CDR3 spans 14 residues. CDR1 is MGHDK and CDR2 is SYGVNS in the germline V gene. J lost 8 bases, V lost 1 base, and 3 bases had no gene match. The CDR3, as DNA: TGTGCCAGCAGTGAATGGGGACAGGGCGATGAGCAGTTCTTC. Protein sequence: CASSEWGQGDEQFF.

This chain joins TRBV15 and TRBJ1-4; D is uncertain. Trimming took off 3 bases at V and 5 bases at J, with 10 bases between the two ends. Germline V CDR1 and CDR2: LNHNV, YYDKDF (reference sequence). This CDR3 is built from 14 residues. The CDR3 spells CATSRGGVNEKLFF. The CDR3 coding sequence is TGTGCCACCAGCAGGGGCGGGGTCAATGAAAAACTGTTTTTT.

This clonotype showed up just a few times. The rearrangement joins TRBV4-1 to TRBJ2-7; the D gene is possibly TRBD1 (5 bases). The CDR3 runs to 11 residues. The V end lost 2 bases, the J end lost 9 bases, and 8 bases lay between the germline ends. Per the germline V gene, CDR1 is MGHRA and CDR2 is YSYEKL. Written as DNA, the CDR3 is TGCGCCAGCAGCCAACAGGGTGCGCAGTACTTC. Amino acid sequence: CASSQQGAQYF.

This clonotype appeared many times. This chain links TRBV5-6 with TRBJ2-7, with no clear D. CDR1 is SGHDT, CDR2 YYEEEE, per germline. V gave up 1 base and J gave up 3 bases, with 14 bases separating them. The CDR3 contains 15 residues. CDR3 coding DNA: TGTGCCAGCAGCTTGTTTGCCACATATGGCTACGAGCAGTACTTC. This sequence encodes CASSLFATYGYEQYF.

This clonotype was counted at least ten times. For the CDR3, the DNA is TGTGCCAGCAGCCCGACAGGGACCCCCTACGAGCAGTACTTC. Translated: CASSPTGTPYEQYF. The gene calls are TRBV7-8 and TRBJ2-7, with TRBD1 identical over 7 bases. Germline CDR1 and CDR2: SGHVS and FQNEAQ. V dropped 5 bases and J dropped 2; count of bases not matched to a gene: 6. The CDR3 has 14 residues.

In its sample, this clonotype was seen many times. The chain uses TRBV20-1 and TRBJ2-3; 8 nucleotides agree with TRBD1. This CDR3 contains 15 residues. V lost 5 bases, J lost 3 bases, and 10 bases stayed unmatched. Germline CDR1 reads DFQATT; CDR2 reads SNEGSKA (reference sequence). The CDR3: CSAARQGPGTDTQYF. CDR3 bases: TGCAGTGCTGCCCGACAGGGGCCGGGGACAGATACGCAGTATTTT.

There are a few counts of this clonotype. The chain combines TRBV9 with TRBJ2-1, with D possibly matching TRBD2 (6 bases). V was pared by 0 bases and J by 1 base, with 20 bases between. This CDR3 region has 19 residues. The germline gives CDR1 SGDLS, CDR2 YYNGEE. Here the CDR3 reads CASSVAPVLSAGSYNEQFF. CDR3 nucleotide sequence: TGTGCCAGCAGCGTAGCCCCGGTTCTATCAGCGGGTTCCTACAATGAGCAGTTCTTC.